Below are 18 T cell receptor beta chains sequenced from a single sample in a study of long-term antiretroviral therapy in people with HIV. With survey level as its setting, the immunoSEQ assay was v3.0. Libraries were prepared by immunoSEQ multiplex PCR; TCRdb keeps only in-frame clonotypes and omits some of them. The repertoire includes approximately 29,000 clones, 90% of them detected once, and around 4.5% sits in the top ten. Sequenced material: unsorted PBMCs, taken 5.2 years after starting antiretroviral therapy. The receptor set was obtained from a woman in her 40s with HIV.

V usage is TRBV5-1 and J usage is TRBJ1-3; D not resolved. There are 15 residues in the CDR3. Trimming left V 3 bases short and J 4 bases short, with 14 bases between. CDR1 and CDR2 (germline): SGHRS, YFSETQ. As DNA, the CDR3 is TGCGCCAGCAGCTACTTCAGCGACGGAGGAAACACCATATATTTT. Encoded protein: CASSYFSDGGNTIYF.

The CDR3 region has the DNA TGTGCCAGTAGTATGAGCGGGAGCGGCGATGAGCAGTTCTTC. Translation gives CASSMSGSGDEQFF. The chain links TRBV19 to TRBJ2-1, with 8 positions matching TRBD2. V lost 3 bases to trimming and J lost 8 bases; unmatched junction nucleotides: 6. Per the germline V gene, CDR1 is LNHDA and CDR2 is SQIVND (reference sequence). The CDR3 extends over 14 amino acids.

The V call is TRBV2, the J call TRBJ2-5, with unresolved D. Germline V lookup: CDR1 SNHLY, CDR2 FYNNEI. The CDR3 runs 13 residues. V was clipped by 4 bases and J by 2 bases, with 8 bases between them. CDR3 nucleotide sequence: TGTGCCAGCAGTGTTAGGGTACAAGAGACCCAGTACTTC. Translating it yields CASSVRVQETQYF.

The chain combines TRBV13 with TRBJ1-5; TRBD1 matches at 8 bases. The germline V gene has CDR1 PRHDT and CDR2 FYEKMQ (reference sequence). V gave up 3 bases and J gave up 5 bases; unmatched junction bases: 6. The CDR3 spans 15 residues. CDR3 nucleotide sequence: TGTGCCAGCAGCTTTCAGGGGGCCATCGATCAGCCCCAGCATTTT. The encoded protein is CASSFQGAIDQPQHF.

There are a few counts of this clone. V usage is TRBV5-1 and J usage is TRBJ1-2; TRBD1 agrees at 8 bases. This CDR3 comprises 15 residues. The V gene's germline CDR1 is SGHRS and CDR2 YFSETQ. Unmatched junction bases numbered 6, after V lost 1 base and J lost 4 bases. Here the CDR3 reads CASSLSQGAVYGYTF. Written as DNA, the CDR3 is TGCGCCAGCAGCTTGTCGCAGGGGGCAGTCTATGGCTACACCTTC.

The chain links TRBV10-1 to TRBJ1-1; D call uncertain. In germline, CDR1 is WNHNN, CDR2 SYGVQD (reference sequence). This CDR3 has 13 amino acids. The germline V and J ends were trimmed by 3 bases and 0 bases, with 5 bases remaining between them. CDR3 coding DNA: TGCGCCAGCAGTGACAGTATGAACACTGAAGCTTTCTTT. The encoded protein is CASSDSMNTEAFF.

The gene calls are TRBV2 and TRBJ2-5; D uncertain. V lost 4 bases, J lost 1 base, and 10 bases lay in between. The CDR3 sequence is 14 residues long. Per germline, CDR1 SNHLY and CDR2 FYNNEI. CDR3 loop: CASSVDRVQETQYF. The CDR3 coding sequence is TGTGCCAGCAGTGTTGATAGAGTCCAAGAGACCCAGTACTTC. Filled out from reference TRBV2 and TRBJ2-5, the complete variable domain reads EPEVTQTPSHQVTQMGQEVILRCVPISNHLYFYWYRQILGQKVEFLVSFYNNEISEKSEIFDDQFSVERPDGSNFTLKIRSTKLEDSAMYFCASSVDRVQETQYFGPGTRLLVL.

In regard to this clone: A junction end diverges from the germline sequence, so it may reflect a read error. The chain carries TRBV5-5 and TRBJ2-2, with TRBD2 identical over 12 bases. Germline CDR1 SGHKS, CDR2 YYEKEE (reference sequence). The length of the CDR3 is 17 residues. The CDR3 DNA reads as TGTGCCAGCAGCTTGCTAGCGGGGGGGAAAAACATCGGGGAGCTGTTTTTT. It specifies CASSLLAGGKNIGELFF.

The rearrangement joins TRBV18 to TRBJ1-3; D is undetermined. This CDR3 is built from 14 residues. CDR1 KGHSH and CDR2 LQKENI come from the germline V gene. Between the trimmed V and J ends, which lost 3 bases and 2 bases, there was a span of 8 bases. The CDR3 sequence: CASSPPLPGNTIYF. The CDR3 DNA sequence: TGTGCCAGCTCACCCCCTCTCCCTGGAAACACCATATATTTT.

This rearrangement joins TRBV10-3 to TRBJ2-5, with TRBD1 identical over 7 bases. The J segment lost 2 bases and the V segment lost 0 bases, leaving 6 bases of the junction unmatched. CDR1 ENHRY and CDR2 SYGVKD come from the germline V gene. The CDR3 has 16 residues. The CDR3 loop reads CAISESTGPSQETQYF. The CDR3 nucleotides are TGTGCCATCAGTGAGTCGACAGGGCCCTCACAAGAGACCCAGTACTTC.

This clone has a single count. The chain joins TRBV7-2 to TRBJ2-5, with 9 bases lining up with TRBD2. The V and J ends lost 1 base and 4 bases, in that order; junction bases with no gene match: 7. CDR3 length: 16 residues. Germline loops: CDR1 SGHTA, CDR2 FQGNSA. CDR3 loop: CASSLGGGGARETQYF. In DNA, the CDR3 is TGTGCCAGCAGCTTAGGGGGCGGGGGGGCCCGAGAGACCCAGTACTTC.

This sequence joins TRBV9 and TRBJ1-6; D may be TRBD1 (5 bases). This CDR3 comprises 13 residues. CDR1 is SGDLS, CDR2 YYNGEE, per germline. Trimming took 3 bases from V and 8 from J, leaving 9 bases between them. The CDR3 bases are TGTGCCAGCAGCGCAGGGTATTATTCACCCCTCCACTTT. It yields the protein CASSAGYYSPLHF.

The table lists this clone with a count of one. J is TRBJ1-6 and V is TRBV7-2; no clear D. CDR3 length: 14 residues. The V and J ends lost 2 bases and 8 bases respectively, with 10 bases between them. Germline-derived CDR1 and CDR2 are SGHTA and FQGNSA. The CDR3 sequence is CASSLRRTDSPLHF. In DNA, the CDR3 is TGTGCCAGCAGCTTAAGACGAACCGATTCACCCCTCCACTTT.

This chain joins TRBV7-2 and TRBJ1-1; D remains ambiguous. The CDR3 spans 13 residues. Per germline, CDR1 SGHTA and CDR2 FQGNSA. V dropped 5 bases and J dropped 1 base, with 8 bases sitting between them. Written as DNA, the CDR3 is TGTGCCAGCAGCCCCGGAAGGAACACTGAAGCTTTCTTT. Protein sequence: CASSPGRNTEAFF.

The chain carries TRBV29-1 and TRBJ2-7; TRBD2 aligns across 7 bases. V lost 4 bases, J lost 3 bases, and 9 bases stayed unmatched. The CDR3 has 14 residues. Germline CDR1 reads SQVTM; CDR2 reads ANQGSEA. In nucleotides, the CDR3 is TGCAGCGTTGTGGCGGCTAGCGGAAACTACGAGCAGTACTTC. Translating gives CSVVAASGNYEQYF.

Only one count was recorded for this clone. The rearrangement joins TRBV5-1 to TRBJ2-7; D might be TRBD1 or TRBD2, each matching 5 bases. The CDR3 sequence is 15 residues long. Deletions cut 0 bases from V and 3 bases from J, with 13 bases between. Germline loops: CDR1 SGHRS, CDR2 YFSETQ. CDR3 sequence (DNA): TGCGCCAGCAGCTTGGGAGGTACAGGACTCTACGAGCAGTACTTC. Amino acid sequence: CASSLGGTGLYEQYF.

The chain combines TRBV11-2 with TRBJ2-1, with D possibly TRBD1 on 6 matching bases. The CDR3 consists of 16 residues. Germline V lookup: CDR1 SGHAT, CDR2 FQNNGV. V dropped 5 bases and J dropped 2 bases, with 16 bases sitting between them. CDR3 sequence (DNA): TGTGCCAGCAGCCTCAAACAGGGATTTGCCTACAATGAGCAGTTCTTC. Translation: CASSLKQGFAYNEQFF.

The chain is built from TRBV6-5 and TRBJ1-2; no reliable D call. The CDR3 is 14 amino acids. Deletions cut 2 bases from V and 2 bases from J, with 9 bases between. Germline V gene sequence: CDR1 MNHEY, CDR2 SVGAGI. The DNA of the CDR3 is TGTGCCAGCAGTTACGGACGGATGAACTATGGCTACACCTTC. Protein sequence: CASSYGRMNYGYTF.